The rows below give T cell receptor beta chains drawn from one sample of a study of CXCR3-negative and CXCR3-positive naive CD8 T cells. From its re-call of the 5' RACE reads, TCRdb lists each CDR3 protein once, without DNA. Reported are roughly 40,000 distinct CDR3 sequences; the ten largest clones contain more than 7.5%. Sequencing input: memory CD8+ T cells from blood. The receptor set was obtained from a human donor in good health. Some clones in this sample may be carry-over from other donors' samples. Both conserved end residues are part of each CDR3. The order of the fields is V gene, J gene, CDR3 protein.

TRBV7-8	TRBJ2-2	CASSFKDAGGLTGELFF
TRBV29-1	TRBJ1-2	CSVVVEATSYGYTF
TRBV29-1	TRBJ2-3	CSVESRGPDTQYF
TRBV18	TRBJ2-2	CASSPVPGELFF
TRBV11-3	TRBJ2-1	CASSHEGLYNEQFF
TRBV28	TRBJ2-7	CASSLSSSYEQYF
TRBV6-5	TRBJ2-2	CASSYPLAGAANTGELFF
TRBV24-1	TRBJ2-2	CATSWRGKDTGELFF
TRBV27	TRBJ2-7	CASSPYKGEQYF
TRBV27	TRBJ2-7	CASSLSGHSSYEQYF
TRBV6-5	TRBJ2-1	CASSTGAPWNEQFF
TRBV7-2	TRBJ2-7	CASSLGDISYEQYF
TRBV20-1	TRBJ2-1	CSASSENRFDEQFF
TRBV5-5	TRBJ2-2	CASSFDRDQLFF
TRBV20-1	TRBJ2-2	CSATGTETNTGELFF
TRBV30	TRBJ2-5	CASSLIAGGGETQYF
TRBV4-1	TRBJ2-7	CASSQTRTRAHEQYF
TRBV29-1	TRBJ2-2	CSVESGGGELFF
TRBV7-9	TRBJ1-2	CASSLALGQDDEYYGYTF
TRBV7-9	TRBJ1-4	CASSLQQGDEKLFF
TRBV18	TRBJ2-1	CASSPERALGEQFF
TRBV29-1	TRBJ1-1	CSGGTGLNTEAFF
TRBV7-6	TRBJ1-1	CASRGGTEAFF
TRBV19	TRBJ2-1	CASSIVTEQSF
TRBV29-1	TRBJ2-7	CSARDSFDYEQYF
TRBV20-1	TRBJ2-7	CSAQTSGLTLGYEQYF
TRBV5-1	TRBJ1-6	CASYLDAGGSPLHF
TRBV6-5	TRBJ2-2	CASSTHDRALELFF
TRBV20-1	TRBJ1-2	CSAPSGDRVTFNYGYTF
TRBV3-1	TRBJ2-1	CASSQEPPDRGNSYNEQFF
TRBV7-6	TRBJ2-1	CASSLDRGNEQFF
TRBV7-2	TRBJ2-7	CASSLGGYYYEQYF
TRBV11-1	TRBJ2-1	CASSVRDWNNEQFF